The entry below gives a single T cell receptor beta chain sequence along with its context. Antigen specificity is unknown. The V end was cut by 4 bases, the J end by 5 bases, with 12 bases between. Germline V CDR1 and CDR2: SEHNR, FQNEAQ (reference sequence). This CDR3 region has 13 residues. These data are taken from a study of STAT5B mutations in CD4+ large granular lymphocyte leukemia. Healthy controls were blood donor buffy coats. The assay was run at survey level. In the authors' workflow: A productive frequency of 2.59 x 10-5 was the lowest detectable. Profiling relied on immunoSEQ multiplex PCR, and the TCRdb table lists in-frame clones only, not all of them. V and J calls and clone size follow that table, whereas D and trimming were derived from the DNA. The sample lists about 24,000 clones, around 72% seen once, with about 0.6% in the top ten. Broader study findings: Compared with healthy controls (2/35), patient top clones favored TRBV06 (8/27).

The sequenced material came from CD4+ T cells from blood buffy coats. The origin of this receptor is a human donor in good health. The chain employs TRBV7-9 and TRBJ2-7; D is possibly TRBD1 (6 bases). Written as DNA, the CDR3 is TGTGCCAGCAGCTCCCACAGGGTCCACGAGCAGTACTTC. The encoded protein is CASSSHRVHEQYF.